This paragraph reports one TCR beta chain. Germline and junction disagree at one end, which may indicate a read error. This sample is drawn from a study of control samples from healthy donors and cancer patients. TCRdb's table, derived via immunoSEQ multiplex PCR, lists solely in-frame clones and lacks some. The sample includes 130,000 or so clones, just under 95% of them seen just once. The sequencing input was PBMCs. This receptor was identified in a man aged 60 to 69 with colorectal cancer.

CDR3 residues: CASSEALWAAGLPLHF. Written as DNA, the CDR3 is TGTGCCAGCAGCGAAGCTTTGTGGGCAGCGGGTCTACCCCTCCACTTT. This chain uses TRBV6-1 with TRBJ1-6; D unresolved. The CDR3 runs 16 residues. Per germline, CDR1 MNHNS and CDR2 SASEGT.